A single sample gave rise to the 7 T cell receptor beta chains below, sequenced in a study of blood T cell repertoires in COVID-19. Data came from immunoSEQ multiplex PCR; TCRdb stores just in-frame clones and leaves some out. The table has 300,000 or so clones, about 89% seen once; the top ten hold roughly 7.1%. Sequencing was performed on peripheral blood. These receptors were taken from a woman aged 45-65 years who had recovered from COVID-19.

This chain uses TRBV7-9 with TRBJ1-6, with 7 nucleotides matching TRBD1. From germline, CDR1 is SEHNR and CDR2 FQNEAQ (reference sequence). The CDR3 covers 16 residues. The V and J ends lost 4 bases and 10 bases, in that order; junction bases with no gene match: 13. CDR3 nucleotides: TGTGCCAGCAGCTCCACTAGGGGACAGCCTAACTCACCCCTCCACTTT. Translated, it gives CASSSTRGQPNSPLHF. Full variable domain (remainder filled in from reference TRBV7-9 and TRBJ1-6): DTGVSQNPRHKITKRGQNVTFRCDPISEHNRLYWYRQTLGQGPEFLTYFQNEAQLEKSRLLSDRFSAERPKGSFSTLEIQRTEQGDSAMYLCASSSTRGQPNSPLHFGNGTRLTVT.

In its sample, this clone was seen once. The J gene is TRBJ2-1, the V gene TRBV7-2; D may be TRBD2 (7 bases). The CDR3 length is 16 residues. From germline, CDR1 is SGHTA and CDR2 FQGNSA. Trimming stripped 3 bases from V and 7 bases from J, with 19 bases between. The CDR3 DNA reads TGTGCCAGCAGCTTCGCCACAGGGTCGGGGGGAAATGAGCAGTTCTTC. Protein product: CASSFATGSGGNEQFF.

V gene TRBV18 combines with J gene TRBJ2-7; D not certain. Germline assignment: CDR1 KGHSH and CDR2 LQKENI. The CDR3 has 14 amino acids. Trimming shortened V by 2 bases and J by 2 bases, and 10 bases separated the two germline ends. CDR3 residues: CASSPSGSPYEQYF. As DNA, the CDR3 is TGTGCCAGCTCACCATCTGGTAGCCCCTACGAGCAGTACTTC.

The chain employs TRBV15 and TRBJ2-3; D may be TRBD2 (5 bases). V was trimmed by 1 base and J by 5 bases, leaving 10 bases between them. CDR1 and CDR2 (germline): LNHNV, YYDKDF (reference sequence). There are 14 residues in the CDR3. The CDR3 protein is CATSRVDYGDTQYF. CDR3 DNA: TGTGCCACCAGCAGAGTTGACTACGGAGATACGCAGTATTTT.

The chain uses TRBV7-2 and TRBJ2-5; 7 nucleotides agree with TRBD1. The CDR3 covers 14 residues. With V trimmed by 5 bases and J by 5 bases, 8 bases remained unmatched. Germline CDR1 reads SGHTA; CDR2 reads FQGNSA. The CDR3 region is CASSETTGPETQYF. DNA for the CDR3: TGTGCCAGCAGCGAGACGACAGGGCCGGAGACCCAGTACTTC.

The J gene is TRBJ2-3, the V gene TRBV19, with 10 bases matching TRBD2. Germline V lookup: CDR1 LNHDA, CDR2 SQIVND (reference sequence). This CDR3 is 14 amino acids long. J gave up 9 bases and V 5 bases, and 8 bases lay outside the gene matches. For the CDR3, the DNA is TGTGCCAGTAGTGAAGCGGGGGGGATCGGAACGCAGTATTTT. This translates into CASSEAGGIGTQYF.

CDR3 coding DNA: TGTGCCAGTAGTACGGGACAGTCCCCCAGTCAGCCCCAGCATTTT. It codes for CASSTGQSPSQPQHF. The chain is built from TRBV19 and TRBJ1-5; 7 bases match TRBD1. Germline V gives CDR1 LNHDA, CDR2 SQIVND (reference sequence). This CDR3 contains 15 residues. Losses at the gene ends were 4 bases for V and 6 bases for J; bases not matched to a gene: 9. Variable domain in full (rest from reference TRBV19 and TRBJ1-5): DGGITQSPKYLFRKEGQNVTLSCEQNLNHDAMYWYRQDPGQGLRLIYYSQIVNDFQKGDIAEGYSVSREKKESFPLTVTSAQKNPTAFYLCASSTGQSPSQPQHFGDGTRLSIL.